This T cell receptor beta chain was identified during a study of identical twins (TCRdb year 2016). Some background on the complete study: The study deep-sequenced TCR alpha and beta repertoires from monozygotic twins, unrelated adults of various ages and cord blood to test whether fetal clonotypes persist. To rule out contamination, replicate twin experiments were performed at different times with different library preparation protocols. The research as a whole found: In beta out-of-frame sequences, excess twin sharing was weaker, because having fewer shared sequences lowered the signal-to-noise ratio. Abundant cord blood beta clonotypes had fewer insertions, young adult naive repertoires showed a similar but weaker trend, and memory repertoires showed no such trend. Compared with coincidental sharing between unrelated individuals, out-of-frame TCR alpha sequences shared between twins had an excess of sequences with low generation probability. Because the same donors could not be followed over many years, the conclusions relied on cross-sectional statistical analysis. Invariant T cells such as MAIT and iNKT could partly confound zero-insertion analyses, though diverse VJ usage argued against this for most clonotypes. Recombination models systematically underestimated out-of-frame TCR alpha sharing in monozygotic twins but agreed with sharing between unrelated individuals.

Every donor was a healthy Caucasian. Three pairs of female monozygotic twins, all aged roughly 18 to 30 years, made up the twin cohort. RNA for TCR libraries was isolated from peripheral blood mononuclear cells. On this clonotype: The antigen it binds to is not known. This sequence may be a read error, since a much larger clone differs from it by one base. Since the CDR3 does not end with the conserved phenylalanine or tryptophan, this likely comes from a read error.

The protocol used for the library was 5' RACE. TCRdb lists the instrument as Illumina HiSeq 2000. A universal primer binding site was introduced by template switching, and a unique molecular identifier was present in the final cDNA, enabling accurate counting of TCR cDNA molecules. First-strand cDNA for TCR alpha and beta chains was synthesized from specific primers in the conserved constant-segment region. To control for contamination, each cDNA library was double barcoded with a SMART-Mk sample barcode plus Illumina barcodes. TruSeq adapter sequences and Illumina sample barcodes were added in two successive PCR steps. Sequencing of the TCR alpha and beta cDNA libraries was done on the Illumina HiSeq platform using custom primers. The study's processing was this. MiGEC was used to process raw reads and extract unique molecular identifiers, and MiXCR was used to find CDR3 positions. For each individual, recombination models were inferred using an EM algorithm with the repgenHMM and IGoR tools. Shared clonotypes were analyzed with the tcR package in R, and sharing was normalized by the product of cloneset sizes. Out-of-frame nonproductive sequences were analyzed to study raw recombination free of thymic and clonal selection effects. Using fastp trimming at Q25 and MiXCR clonotype assembly, TCRdb reanalyzed the public sequencing data and kept in-frame beta chains. Each CDR3 protein appears once, grouped with its most common genes and DNA. The V and J calls and clone size are TCRdb's, not the authors'. The sample data list around 680,000 distinct CDR3 sequences, and over 8.5% of these were observed just once. Of the sample, roughly 0.9% is held by the ten largest clones.

The CDR3 is 14 residues long, ends included. The read is trimmed to its CDR3 DNA, 42 bases read in frame from base 1. Trimming costs V 3 bases and J 2 bases, and their ends lie 9 bases apart. CDR1 is given as SGHAT and CDR2 as FQNNGV, both from the germline V gene. The same specimen was also included in a second study, on yellow fever vaccine responses in identical twins. In that second paper, the authors write: According to the authors, in identical twins the way T cells responded to vaccination appeared partly convergent and partly personalized. The study precisely tracked vaccine-responding T cell clones in identical twins.

The clonotype was recovered from a woman younger than 35 in good health. Here the chain combines TRBV11-2 and TRBJ2-3; the D gene assignment is ambiguous. The sequenced material came from PBMCs. The bases are TGTGCCAGCAGCTTTGTTACTCACACAGATACGCAGTATTTA. It codes for CASSFVTHTDTQYL.